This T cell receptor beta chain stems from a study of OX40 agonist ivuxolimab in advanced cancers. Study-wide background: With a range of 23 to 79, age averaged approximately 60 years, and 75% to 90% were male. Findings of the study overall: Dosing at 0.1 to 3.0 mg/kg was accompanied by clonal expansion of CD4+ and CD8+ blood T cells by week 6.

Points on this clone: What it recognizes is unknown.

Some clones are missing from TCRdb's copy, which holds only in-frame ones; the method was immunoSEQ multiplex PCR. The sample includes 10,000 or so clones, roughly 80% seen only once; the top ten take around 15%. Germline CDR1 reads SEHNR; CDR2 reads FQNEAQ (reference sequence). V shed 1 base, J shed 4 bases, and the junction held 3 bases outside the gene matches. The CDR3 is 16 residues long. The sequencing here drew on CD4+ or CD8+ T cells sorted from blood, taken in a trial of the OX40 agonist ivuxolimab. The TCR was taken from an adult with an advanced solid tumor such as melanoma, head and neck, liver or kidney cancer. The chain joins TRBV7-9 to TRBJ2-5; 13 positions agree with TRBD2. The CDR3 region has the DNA TGTGCCAGCAGCTTAGGGACTAGCGGGGGATTAGAGACCCAGTACTTC. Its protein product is CASSLGTSGGLETQYF.